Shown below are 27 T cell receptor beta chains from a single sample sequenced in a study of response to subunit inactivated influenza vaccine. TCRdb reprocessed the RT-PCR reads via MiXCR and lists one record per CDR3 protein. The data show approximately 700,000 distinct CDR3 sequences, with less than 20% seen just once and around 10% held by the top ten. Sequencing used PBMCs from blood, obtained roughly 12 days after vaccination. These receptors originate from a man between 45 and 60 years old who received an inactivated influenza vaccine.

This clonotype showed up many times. CDR3 loop: CASSLISQETQYF. CDR3 in DNA: TGTGCCAGCAGCTTAATATCCCAAGAGACCCAGTACTTC. This chain connects TRBV7-6 to TRBJ2-5, with D unresolved. The V end lost 2 bases, the J end lost 1 base, and 5 bases lay between the germline ends. Germline assignment: CDR1 SGHVS and CDR2 FNYEAQ. This CDR3 has 13 amino acids.

The CDR3 sequence is CSAKDPTLASGRETQYF. The CDR3 nucleotides are TGCAGTGCTAAAGATCCAACTCTGGCTAGCGGGAGAGAGACCCAGTACTTC. V gene TRBV20-1 combines with J gene TRBJ2-5; TRBD2 matches at 10 bases. CDR3 length: 17 residues. After removal of 4 bases from V and 4 bases from J, the junction contained 15 bases not matched to a gene. Germline V gene data show CDR1 as DFQATT and CDR2 as SNEGSKA (reference sequence).

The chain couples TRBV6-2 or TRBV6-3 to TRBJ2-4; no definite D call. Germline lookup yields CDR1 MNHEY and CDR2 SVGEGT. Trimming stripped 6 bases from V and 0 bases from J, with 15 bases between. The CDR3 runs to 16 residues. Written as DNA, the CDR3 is TGTGCCAGCAGGTCAGACGGCGTACTAGCCAAAAACATTCAGTACTTC. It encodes CASRSDGVLAKNIQYF.

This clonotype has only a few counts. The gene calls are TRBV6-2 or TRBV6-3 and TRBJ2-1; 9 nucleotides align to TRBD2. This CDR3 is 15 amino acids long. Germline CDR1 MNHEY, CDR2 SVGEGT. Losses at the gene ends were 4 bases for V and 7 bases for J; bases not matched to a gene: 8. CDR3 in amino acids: CASSFYSGSQNEQFF. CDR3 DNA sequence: TGTGCCAGCAGTTTCTATAGCGGGAGCCAGAATGAGCAGTTCTTC.

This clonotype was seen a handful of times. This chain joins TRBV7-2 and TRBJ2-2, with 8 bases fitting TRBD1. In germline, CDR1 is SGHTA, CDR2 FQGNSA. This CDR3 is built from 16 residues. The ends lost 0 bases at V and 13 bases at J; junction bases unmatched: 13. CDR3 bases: TGTGCCAGCAGCTTAGCGCTTCAGGGGGCCCGGGGACGGCTGTTTTTT. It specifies CASSLALQGARGRLFF.

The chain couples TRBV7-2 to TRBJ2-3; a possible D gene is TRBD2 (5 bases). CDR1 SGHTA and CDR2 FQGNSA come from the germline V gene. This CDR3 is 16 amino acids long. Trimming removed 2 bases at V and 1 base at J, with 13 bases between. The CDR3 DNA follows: TGTGCCAGCAGCTTACTAGCAGCCTCTGGCACAGATACGCAGTATTTT. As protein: CASSLLAASGTDTQYF.

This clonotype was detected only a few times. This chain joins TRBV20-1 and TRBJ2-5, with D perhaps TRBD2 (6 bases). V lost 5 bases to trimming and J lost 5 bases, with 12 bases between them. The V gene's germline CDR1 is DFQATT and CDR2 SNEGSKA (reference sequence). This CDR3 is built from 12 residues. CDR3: CSAVPSAETQYF. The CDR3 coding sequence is TGCAGTGCTGTTCCTAGCGCTGAGACCCAGTACTTC.

The CDR3 region is CAISDRLAGGLWQYF. CDR3 DNA: TGTGCCATCAGTGATCGACTAGCGGGGGGCTTATGGCAGTATTTT. The chain carries TRBV10-3 and TRBJ2-3, with 13 bases aligning to TRBD2. Germline values: CDR1 ENHRY, CDR2 SYGVKD. The ends lost 3 bases at V and 11 bases at J; junction bases unmatched: 8. The CDR3 consists of 15 residues.

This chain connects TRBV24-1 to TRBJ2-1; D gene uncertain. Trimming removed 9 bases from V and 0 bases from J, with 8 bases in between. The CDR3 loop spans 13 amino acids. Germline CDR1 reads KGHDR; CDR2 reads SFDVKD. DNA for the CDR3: TGTGCCACCCTTCCGGGCTCCTACAATGAGCAGTTCTTC. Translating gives CATLPGSYNEQFF.

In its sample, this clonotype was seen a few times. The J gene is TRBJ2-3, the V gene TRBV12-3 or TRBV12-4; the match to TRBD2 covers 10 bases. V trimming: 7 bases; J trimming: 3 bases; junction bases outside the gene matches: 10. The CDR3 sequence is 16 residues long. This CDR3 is CASTRGLAEGTDTQYF. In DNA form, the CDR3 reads TGTGCCAGCACTAGAGGACTAGCGGAAGGGACAGATACGCAGTATTTT.

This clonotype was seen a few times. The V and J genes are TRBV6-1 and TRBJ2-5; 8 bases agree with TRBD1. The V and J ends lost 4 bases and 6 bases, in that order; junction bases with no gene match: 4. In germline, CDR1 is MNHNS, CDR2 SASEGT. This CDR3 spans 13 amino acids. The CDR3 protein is CASSADRAKTQYF. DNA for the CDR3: TGTGCCAGCAGTGCGGACAGGGCAAAGACCCAGTACTTC.

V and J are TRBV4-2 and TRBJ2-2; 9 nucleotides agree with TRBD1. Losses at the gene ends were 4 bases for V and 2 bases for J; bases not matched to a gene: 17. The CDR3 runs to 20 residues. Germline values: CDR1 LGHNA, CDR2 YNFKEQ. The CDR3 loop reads CASSPPGTGNYIGNTGELFF. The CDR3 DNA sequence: TGTGCCAGCAGCCCCCCCGGGACAGGGAACTATATCGGAAACACCGGGGAGCTGTTTTTT.

DNA of the CDR3: TGTGCCAGCAGTTCTCAGCGGGAGGGCCGGGAGACCCAGTACTTC. This sequence encodes CASSSQREGRETQYF. The chain links TRBV12-3 or TRBV12-4 to TRBJ2-5; 10 nucleotides match TRBD2. Trimming at V came to 4 bases and at J to 5 bases, leaving 7 bases not matched to a gene. The CDR3 runs 15 residues.

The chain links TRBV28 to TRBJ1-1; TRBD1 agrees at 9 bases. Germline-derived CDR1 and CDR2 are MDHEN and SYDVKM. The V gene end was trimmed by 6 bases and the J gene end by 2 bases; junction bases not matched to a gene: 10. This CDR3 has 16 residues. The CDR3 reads CASSPVSGQGNTEAFF. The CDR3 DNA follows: TGTGCCAGCAGCCCCGTATCGGGACAGGGAAACACTGAAGCTTTCTTT.

DNA for the CDR3: TGCAGTGCTAAGGCTAGCGCCGGTTACAATGAGCAGTTCTTC. Translating it yields CSAKASAGYNEQFF. The chain has TRBV20-1 and TRBJ2-1, with D tentatively TRBD2 (6 bases). Looked up from germline, CDR1 is DFQATT and CDR2 is SNEGSKA (reference sequence). This CDR3 comprises 14 residues. With 4 bases removed from V and 4 bases from J, the gap between germline ends came to 14 bases.

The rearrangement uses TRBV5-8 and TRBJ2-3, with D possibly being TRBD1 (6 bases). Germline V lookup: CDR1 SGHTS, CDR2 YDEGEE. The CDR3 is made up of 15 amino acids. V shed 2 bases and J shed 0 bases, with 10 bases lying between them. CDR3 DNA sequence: TGTGCCAGCAGCTTTACAGGGCGGAGCACAGATACGCAGTATTTT. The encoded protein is CASSFTGRSTDTQYF. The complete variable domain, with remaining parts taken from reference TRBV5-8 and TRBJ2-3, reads EAGVTQSPTHLIKTRGQQATLRCSPISGHTSVYWYQQALGLGLQFLLWYDEGEERNRGNFPPRFSGRQFPNYSSELNVNALELEDSALYLCASSFTGRSTDTQYFGPGTRLTVL.

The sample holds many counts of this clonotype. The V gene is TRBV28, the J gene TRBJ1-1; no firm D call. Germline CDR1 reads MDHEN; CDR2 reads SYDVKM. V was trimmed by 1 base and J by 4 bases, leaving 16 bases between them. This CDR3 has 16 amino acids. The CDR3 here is CASSLYRAGSSTEAFF. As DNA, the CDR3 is TGTGCCAGCAGTTTATATCGTGCGGGATCCAGCACTGAAGCTTTCTTT. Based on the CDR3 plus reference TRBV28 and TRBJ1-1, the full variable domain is DVKVTQSSRYLVKRTGEKVFLECVQDMDHENMFWYRQDPGLGLRLIYFSYDVKMKEKGDIPEGYSVSREKKERFSLILESASTNQTSMYLCASSLYRAGSSTEAFFGQGTRLTVV.

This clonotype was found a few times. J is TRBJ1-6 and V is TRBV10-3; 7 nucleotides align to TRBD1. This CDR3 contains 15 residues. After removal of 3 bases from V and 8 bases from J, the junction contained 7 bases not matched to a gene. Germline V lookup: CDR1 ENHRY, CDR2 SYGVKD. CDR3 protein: CAISDEGAWDSPLHF. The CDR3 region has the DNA TGTGCCATCAGTGATGAGGGGGCGTGGGATTCACCCCTCCACTTT.

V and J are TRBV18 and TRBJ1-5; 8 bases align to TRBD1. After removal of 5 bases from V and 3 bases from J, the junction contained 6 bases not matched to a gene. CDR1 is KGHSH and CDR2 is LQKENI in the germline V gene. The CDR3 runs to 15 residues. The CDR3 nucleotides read TGTGCCAGCTCAACTCAGGGGGCTGACAATCAGCCCCAGCATTTT. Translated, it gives CASSTQGADNQPQHF. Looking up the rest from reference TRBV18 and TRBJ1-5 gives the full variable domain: NAGVMQNPRHLVRRRGQEARLRCSPMKGHSHVYWYRQLPEEGLKFMVYLQKENIIDESGMPKERFSAEFPKEGPSILRIQQVVRGDSAAYFCASSTQGADNQPQHFGDGTRLSIL.

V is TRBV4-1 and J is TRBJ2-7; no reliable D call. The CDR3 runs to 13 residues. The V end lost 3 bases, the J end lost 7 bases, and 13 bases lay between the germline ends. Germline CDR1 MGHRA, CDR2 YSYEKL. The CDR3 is CASSHRTSSEQYF. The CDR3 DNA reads TGCGCCAGCAGCCACAGGACCTCGTCGGAGCAGTACTTC.

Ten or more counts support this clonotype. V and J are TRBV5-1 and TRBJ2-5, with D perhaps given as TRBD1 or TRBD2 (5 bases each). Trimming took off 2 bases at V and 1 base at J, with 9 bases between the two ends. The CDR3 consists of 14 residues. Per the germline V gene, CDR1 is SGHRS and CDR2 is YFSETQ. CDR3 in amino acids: CASSFQGTQETQYF. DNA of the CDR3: TGCGCCAGCAGCTTCCAAGGGACCCAAGAGACCCAGTACTTC.

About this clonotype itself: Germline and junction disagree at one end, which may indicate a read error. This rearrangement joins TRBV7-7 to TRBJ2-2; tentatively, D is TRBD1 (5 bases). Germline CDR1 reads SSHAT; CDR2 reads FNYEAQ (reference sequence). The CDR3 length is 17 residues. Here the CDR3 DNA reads TGTGCTAGCAGCTACCAACTTCAGGGTGTAGACACCGGGGAGCTGTTTTTT. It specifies CASSYQLQGVDTGELFF.

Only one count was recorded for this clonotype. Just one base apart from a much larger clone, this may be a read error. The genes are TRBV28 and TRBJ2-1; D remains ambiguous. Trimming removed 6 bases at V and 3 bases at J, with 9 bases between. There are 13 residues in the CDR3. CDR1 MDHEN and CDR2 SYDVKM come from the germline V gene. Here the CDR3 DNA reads TGTGCCAGCAGGCCCCCGGTCTACAATGAGCAGTTCTTC. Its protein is CASRPPVYNEQFF. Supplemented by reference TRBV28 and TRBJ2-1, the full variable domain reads DVKVTQSSRYLVKRTGEKVFLECVQDMDHENMFWYRQDPGLGLRLIYFSYDVKMKEKGDIPEGYSVSREKKERFSLILESASTNQTSMYLCASRPPVYNEQFFGPGTRLTVL.

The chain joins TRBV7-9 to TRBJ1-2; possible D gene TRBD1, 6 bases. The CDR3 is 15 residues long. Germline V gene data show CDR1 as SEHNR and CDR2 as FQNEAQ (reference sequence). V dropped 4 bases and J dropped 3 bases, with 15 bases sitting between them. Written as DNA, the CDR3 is TGTGCCAGCAGCTCGGGGGCCAGACAGGACTATGGCTACACCTTC. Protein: CASSSGARQDYGYTF.

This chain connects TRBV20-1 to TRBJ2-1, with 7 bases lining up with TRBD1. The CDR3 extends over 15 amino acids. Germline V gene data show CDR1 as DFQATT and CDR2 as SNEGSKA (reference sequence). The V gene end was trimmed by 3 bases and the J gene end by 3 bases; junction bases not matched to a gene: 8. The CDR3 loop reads CSARDRQRFYNEQFF. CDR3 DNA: TGCAGTGCTAGGGACAGGCAAAGGTTCTACAATGAGCAGTTCTTC.

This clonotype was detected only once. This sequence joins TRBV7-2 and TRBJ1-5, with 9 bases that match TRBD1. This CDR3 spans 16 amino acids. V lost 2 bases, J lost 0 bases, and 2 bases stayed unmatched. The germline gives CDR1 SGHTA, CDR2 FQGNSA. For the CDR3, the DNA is TGTGCCAGCAGCTTAAGGACAGGGGATAGCAATCAGCCCCAGCATTTT. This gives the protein CASSLRTGDSNQPQHF. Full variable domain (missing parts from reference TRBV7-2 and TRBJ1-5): GAGVSQSPSNKVTEKGKDVELRCDPISGHTALYWYRQSLGQGLEFLIYFQGNSAPDKSGLPSDRFSAERTGGSVSTLTIQRTQQEDSAVYLCASSLRTGDSNQPQHFGDGTRLSIL.

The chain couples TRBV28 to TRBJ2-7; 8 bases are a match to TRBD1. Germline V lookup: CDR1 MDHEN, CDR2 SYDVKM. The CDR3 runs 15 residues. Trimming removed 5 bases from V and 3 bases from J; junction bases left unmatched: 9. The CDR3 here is CASSVLQGVIYEQYF. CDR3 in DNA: TGTGCCAGCAGTGTATTACAGGGGGTTATCTACGAGCAGTACTTC.